This TCR beta chain was sequenced during a study of T cell repertoires in cytomegalovirus infection. Study at large: From public TCR beta signatures came an indication of both CMV infection and matching HLA type. Study-wide results and limits: Predominance within the ex vivo response was attributable to HLA-C-restricted CMV-specific TCR beta clonotypes.

In its sample, this clonotype was seen once. The antigen is unknown. TCRdb re-called the reads with MiXCR, one entry per CDR3 protein. The sample lists roughly 600,000 distinct CDR3 sequences, more than 20% occurring once. CDR1 is KGHSH, CDR2 LQKENI, per germline. The V end lost 3 bases, the J end lost 0 bases, and 21 bases lay between the germline ends. This CDR3 is built from 19 residues. The source of this sequence is a human donor in good health (CMV status not recorded). Some clones in this sample may be carry-over from other donors' samples. V gene TRBV18 combines with J gene TRBJ2-1; no reliable D call. Sequencing used CD8+ T cells from PBMCs. As DNA, the CDR3 is TGTGCCAGCTCACCTCCCGTGGGGAAGCCGGCGCGCTCCTACAATGAGCAGTTCTTC. This encodes CASSPPVGKPARSYNEQFF.